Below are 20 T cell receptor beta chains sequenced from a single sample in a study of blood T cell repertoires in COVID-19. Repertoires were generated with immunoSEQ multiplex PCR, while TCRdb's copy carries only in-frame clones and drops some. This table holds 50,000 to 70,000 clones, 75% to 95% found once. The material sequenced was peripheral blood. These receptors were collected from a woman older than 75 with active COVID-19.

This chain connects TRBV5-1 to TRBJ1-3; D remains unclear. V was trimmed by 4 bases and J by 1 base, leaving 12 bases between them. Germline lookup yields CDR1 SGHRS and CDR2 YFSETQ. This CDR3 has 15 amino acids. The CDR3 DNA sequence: TGCGCCAGCAGCGACGGGATGGGGTCTGGAAACACCATATATTTT. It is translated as CASSDGMGSGNTIYF.

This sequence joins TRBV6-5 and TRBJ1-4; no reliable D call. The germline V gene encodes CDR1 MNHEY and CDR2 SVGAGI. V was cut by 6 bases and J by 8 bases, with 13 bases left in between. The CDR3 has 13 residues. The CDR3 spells CASSARVREKLFF. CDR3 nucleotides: TGTGCCAGCAGCGCGCGGGTTAGGGAAAAACTGTTTTTT.

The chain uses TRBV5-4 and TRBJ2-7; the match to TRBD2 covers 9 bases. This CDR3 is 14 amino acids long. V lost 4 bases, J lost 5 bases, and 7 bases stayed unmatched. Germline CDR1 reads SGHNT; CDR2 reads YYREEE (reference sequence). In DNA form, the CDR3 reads TGTGCCAGCAGCGCCGCCGGGACTAGCCACGAGCAGTACTTC. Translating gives CASSAAGTSHEQYF.

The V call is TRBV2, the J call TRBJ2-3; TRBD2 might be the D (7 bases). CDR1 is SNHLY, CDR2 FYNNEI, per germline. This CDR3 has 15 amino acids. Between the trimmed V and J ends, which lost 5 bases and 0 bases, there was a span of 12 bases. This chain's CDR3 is CASSPGGQSTDTQYF. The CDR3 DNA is TGTGCCAGCAGTCCGGGGGGCCAAAGCACAGATACGCAGTATTTT.

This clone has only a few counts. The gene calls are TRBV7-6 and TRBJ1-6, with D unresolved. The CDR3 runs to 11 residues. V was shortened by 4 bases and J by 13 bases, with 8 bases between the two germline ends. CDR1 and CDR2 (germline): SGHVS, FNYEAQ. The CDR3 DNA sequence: TGTGCCAGCAGCTCGAGCGGCCCCCTCCACTTT. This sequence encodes CASSSSGPLHF.

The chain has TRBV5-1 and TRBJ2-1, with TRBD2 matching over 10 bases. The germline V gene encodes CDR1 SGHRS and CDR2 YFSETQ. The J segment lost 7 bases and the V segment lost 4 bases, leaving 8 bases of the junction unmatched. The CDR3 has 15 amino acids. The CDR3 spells CASSPGSGLANEQFF. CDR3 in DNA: TGCGCCAGCAGCCCTGGGTCGGGACTAGCGAATGAGCAGTTCTTC.

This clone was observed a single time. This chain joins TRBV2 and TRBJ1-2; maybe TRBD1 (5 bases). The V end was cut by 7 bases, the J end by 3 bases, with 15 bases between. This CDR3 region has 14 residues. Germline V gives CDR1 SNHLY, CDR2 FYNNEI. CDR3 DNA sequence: TGTGCCAGCAAGGCAGGGACTGAGGACTATGGCTACACCTTC. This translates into CASKAGTEDYGYTF.

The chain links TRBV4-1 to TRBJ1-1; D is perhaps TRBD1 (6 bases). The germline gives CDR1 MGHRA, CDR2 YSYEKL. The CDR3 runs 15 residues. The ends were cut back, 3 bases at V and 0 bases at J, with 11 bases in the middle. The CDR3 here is CASSQGTGMNTEAFF. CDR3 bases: TGCGCCAGCAGCCAGGGTACAGGGATGAACACTGAAGCTTTCTTT.

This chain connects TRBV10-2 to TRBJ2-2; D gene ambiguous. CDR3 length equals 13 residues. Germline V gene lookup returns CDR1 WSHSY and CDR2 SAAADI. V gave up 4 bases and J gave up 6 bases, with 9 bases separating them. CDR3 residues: CASSGQSSGELFF. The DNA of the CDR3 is TGCGCCAGCAGTGGACAATCTTCCGGGGAGCTGTTTTTT.

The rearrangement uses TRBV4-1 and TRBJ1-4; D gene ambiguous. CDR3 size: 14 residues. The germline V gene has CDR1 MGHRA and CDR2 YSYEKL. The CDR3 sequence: CPHGGLFLNEKLFF. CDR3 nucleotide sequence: TGCCCTCATGGAGGTTTGTTTCTTAATGAAAAACTGTTTTTT.

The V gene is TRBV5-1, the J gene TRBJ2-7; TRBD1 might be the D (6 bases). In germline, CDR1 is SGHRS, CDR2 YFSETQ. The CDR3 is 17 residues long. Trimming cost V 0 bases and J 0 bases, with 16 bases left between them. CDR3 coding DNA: TGCGCCAGCAGCTTGGAGGGCCAGGGGCCTAGCTCCTACGAGCAGTACGTC. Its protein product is CASSLEGQGPSSYEQYV.

The CDR3 DNA sequence: TGCAGTGCTAGTGTTGGACAAATCACAGATACGCAGTATTTT. Its translation: CSASVGQITDTQYF. The chain recombines TRBV20-1 with TRBJ2-3; D possibly corresponds to TRBD1 (5 bases). The CDR3 runs to 14 residues. V dropped 3 bases and J dropped 2 bases, with 12 bases sitting between them. Germline CDR1 DFQATT, CDR2 SNEGSKA (reference sequence).

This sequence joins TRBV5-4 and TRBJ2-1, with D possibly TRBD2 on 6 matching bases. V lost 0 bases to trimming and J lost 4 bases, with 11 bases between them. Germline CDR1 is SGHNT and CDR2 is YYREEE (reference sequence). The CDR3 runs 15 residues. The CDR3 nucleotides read TGTGCCAGCAGCTTGGGCGGGACTTCTTACAATGAGCAGTTCTTC. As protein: CASSLGGTSYNEQFF.

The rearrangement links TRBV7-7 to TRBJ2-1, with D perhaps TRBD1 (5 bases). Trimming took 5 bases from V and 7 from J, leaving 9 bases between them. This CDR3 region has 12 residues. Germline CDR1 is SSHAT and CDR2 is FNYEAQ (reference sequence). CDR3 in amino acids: CASSVGHNEQFF. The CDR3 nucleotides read TGTGCCAGCAGCGTGGGGCATAATGAGCAGTTCTTC. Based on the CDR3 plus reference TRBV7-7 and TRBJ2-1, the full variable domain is GAGVSQSPRYKVTKRGQDVTLRCDPISSHATLYWYQQALGQGPEFLTYFNYEAQPDKSGLPSDRFSAERPEGSISTLTIQRTEQRDSAMYRCASSVGHNEQFFGPGTRLTVL.

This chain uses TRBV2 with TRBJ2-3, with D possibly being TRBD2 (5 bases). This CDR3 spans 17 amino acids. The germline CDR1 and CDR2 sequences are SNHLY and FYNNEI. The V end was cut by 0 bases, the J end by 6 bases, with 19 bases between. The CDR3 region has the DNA TGTGCCAGCAGTGAAGCGCTTAGGCGGGCCGTGCGGGATACGCAGTATTTT. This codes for CASSEALRRAVRDTQYF.

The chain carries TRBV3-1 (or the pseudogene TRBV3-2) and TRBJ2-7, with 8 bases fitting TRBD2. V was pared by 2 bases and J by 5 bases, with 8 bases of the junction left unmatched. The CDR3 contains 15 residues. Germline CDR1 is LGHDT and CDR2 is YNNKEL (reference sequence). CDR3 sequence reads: CASSQYSGSGNEQYF. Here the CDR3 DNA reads TGTGCCAGCAGCCAATACAGCGGGAGCGGGAACGAGCAGTACTTC.

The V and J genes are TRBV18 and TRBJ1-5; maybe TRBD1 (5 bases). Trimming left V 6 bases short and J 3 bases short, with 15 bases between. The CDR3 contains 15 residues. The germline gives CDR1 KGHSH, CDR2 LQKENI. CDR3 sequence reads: CASSQITGTNQPQHF. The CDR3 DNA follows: TGTGCCAGCTCGCAAATAACAGGAACCAATCAGCCCCAGCATTTT.

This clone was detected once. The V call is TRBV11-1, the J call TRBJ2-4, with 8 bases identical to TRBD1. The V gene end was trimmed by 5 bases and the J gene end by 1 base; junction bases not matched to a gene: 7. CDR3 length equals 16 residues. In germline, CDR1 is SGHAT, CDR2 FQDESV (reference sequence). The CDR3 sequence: CASSPWTGMAKNIQYF. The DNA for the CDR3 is TGTGCCAGCAGCCCCTGGACAGGGATGGCCAAAAACATTCAGTACTTC.

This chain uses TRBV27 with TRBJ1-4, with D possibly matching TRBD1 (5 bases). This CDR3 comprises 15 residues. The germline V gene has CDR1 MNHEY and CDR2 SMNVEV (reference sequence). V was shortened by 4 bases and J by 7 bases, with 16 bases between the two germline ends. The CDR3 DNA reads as TGTGCCAGCAGTTCCGCGGGGGACCTCGGTGAAAAACTGTTTTTT. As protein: CASSSAGDLGEKLFF. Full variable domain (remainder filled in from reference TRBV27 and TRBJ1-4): EAQVTQNPRYLITVTGKKLTVTCSQNMNHEYMSWYRQDPGLGLRQIYYSMNVEVTDKGDVPEGYKVSRKEKRNFPLILESPSPNQTSLYFCASSSAGDLGEKLFFGSGTQLSVL.

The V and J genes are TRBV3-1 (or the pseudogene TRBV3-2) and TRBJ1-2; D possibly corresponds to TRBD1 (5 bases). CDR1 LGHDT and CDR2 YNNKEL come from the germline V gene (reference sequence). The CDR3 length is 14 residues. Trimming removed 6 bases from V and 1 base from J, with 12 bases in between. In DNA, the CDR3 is TGTGCCAGCAGGGACGTGACAGATAACTATGGCTACACCTTC. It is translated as CASRDVTDNYGYTF.